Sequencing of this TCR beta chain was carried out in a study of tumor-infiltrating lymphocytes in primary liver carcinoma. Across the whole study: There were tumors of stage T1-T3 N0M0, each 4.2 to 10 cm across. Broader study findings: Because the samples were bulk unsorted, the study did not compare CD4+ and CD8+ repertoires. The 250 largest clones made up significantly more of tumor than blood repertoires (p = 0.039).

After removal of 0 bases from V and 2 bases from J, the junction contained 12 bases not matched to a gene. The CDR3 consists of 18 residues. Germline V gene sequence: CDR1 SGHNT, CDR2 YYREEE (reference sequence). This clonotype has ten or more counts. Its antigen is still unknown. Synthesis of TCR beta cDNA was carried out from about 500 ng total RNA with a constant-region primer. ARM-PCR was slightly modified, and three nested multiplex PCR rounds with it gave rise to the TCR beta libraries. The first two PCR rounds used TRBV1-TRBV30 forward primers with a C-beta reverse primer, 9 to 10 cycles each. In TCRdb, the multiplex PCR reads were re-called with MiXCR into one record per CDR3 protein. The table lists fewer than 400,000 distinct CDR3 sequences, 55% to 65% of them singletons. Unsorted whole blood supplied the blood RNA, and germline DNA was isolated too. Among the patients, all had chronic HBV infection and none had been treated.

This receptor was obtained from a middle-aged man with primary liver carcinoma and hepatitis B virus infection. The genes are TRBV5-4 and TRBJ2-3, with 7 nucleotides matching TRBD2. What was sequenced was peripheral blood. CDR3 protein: CASSLGGISSGLTDTQYF. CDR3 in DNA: TGTGCCAGCAGCTTGGGGGGAATTTCTAGCGGCCTCACAGATACGCAGTATTTT.